One and the same sample provided the 25 T cell receptor beta chains below, sequenced in a study. Profiling relied on immunoSEQ multiplex PCR, and the TCRdb table lists in-frame clones only, not all of them. The table has tens of thousands of clones, 93% seen once; the top ten hold roughly 4.6%. Sequencing was carried out using PBMCs. The origin of the receptors is a man between 35 and 55 years old with rheumatoid arthritis.

V and J are TRBV27 and TRBJ1-4, with D possibly being TRBD1 (5 bases). Trimming took 1 base from V and 0 from J, leaving 12 bases between them. The germline CDR1 and CDR2 sequences are MNHEY and SMNVEV (reference sequence). This CDR3 region has 17 residues. CDR3 DNA sequence: TGTGCCAGCAGTTTATGGGGGAGTCGAGCAACTAATGAAAAACTGTTTTTT. This encodes CASSLWGSRATNEKLFF. Variable domain in full (rest from reference TRBV27 and TRBJ1-4): EAQVTQNPRYLITVTGKKLTVTCSQNMNHEYMSWYRQDPGLGLRQIYYSMNVEVTDKGDVPEGYKVSRKEKRNFPLILESPSPNQTSLYFCASSLWGSRATNEKLFFGSGTQLSVL.

The CDR3 spells CASSNSGQGSYNEQFF. The DNA of the CDR3 is TGTGCCAGCAGCAACTCGGGACAGGGCTCCTACAATGAGCAGTTCTTC. The V and J genes are TRBV7-3 and TRBJ2-1; 9 bases match TRBD1. This CDR3 has 16 amino acids. Germline CDR1 reads SGHTA; CDR2 reads FQGTGA. After removal of 5 bases from V and 0 bases from J, the junction contained 5 bases not matched to a gene.

The chain recombines TRBV6-5 with TRBJ2-2, with D possibly being TRBD1 (5 bases). Germline V gene lookup returns CDR1 MNHEY and CDR2 SVGAGI. V dropped 0 bases and J dropped 0 bases, with 8 bases sitting between them. This CDR3 region has 16 residues. The CDR3 coding sequence is TGTGCCAGCAGTTACTCCGCAGGGACGAACACCGGGGAGCTGTTTTTT. This codes for CASSYSAGTNTGELFF.

The J gene is TRBJ1-2, the V gene TRBV7-2, with 10 bases matching TRBD1. Germline CDR1 SGHTA, CDR2 FQGNSA. The CDR3 totals 17 residues. Trimming at V came to 1 base and at J to 4 bases, leaving 9 bases not matched to a gene. The CDR3 spells CASSLEAGTGVVYGYTF. Written as DNA, the CDR3 is TGTGCCAGCAGCTTAGAGGCCGGGACAGGGGTAGTCTATGGCTACACCTTC.

This clone appeared once. The V and J genes are TRBV18 and TRBJ2-3; D is unclear. The germline V and J ends were trimmed by 0 bases and 3 bases, with 4 bases remaining between them. The length of the CDR3 is 13 residues. The germline CDR1 and CDR2 sequences are KGHSH and LQKENI. Here the CDR3 reads CASSPPLTDTQYF. The CDR3 bases are TGTGCCAGCTCACCACCATTAACAGATACGCAGTATTTT.

The chain has TRBV7-3 and TRBJ1-6; 7 bases are a match to TRBD1. The CDR3 covers 15 residues. The germline gives CDR1 SGHTA, CDR2 FQGTGA. V dropped 1 base and J dropped 7; count of bases not matched to a gene: 4. CDR3 coding DNA: TGTGCCAGCAGCTTAATGCCGGGACAGAATTCACCCCTCCACTTT. Translated: CASSLMPGQNSPLHF.

J is TRBJ2-5 and V is TRBV28, with D maybe TRBD1 (5 bases). Germline V gene sequence: CDR1 MDHEN, CDR2 SYDVKM. V dropped 4 bases and J dropped 5 bases, with 14 bases sitting between them. The length of the CDR3 is 14 residues. DNA for the CDR3: TGTGCCAGCAGTTCCCCAGGGTCATGGGAGACCCAGTACTTC. Amino acids: CASSSPGSWETQYF.

The rearrangement uses TRBV9 and TRBJ1-1; D is undetermined. V dropped 2 bases and J dropped 0 bases, with 11 bases sitting between them. Per germline, CDR1 SGDLS and CDR2 YYNGEE. The length of the CDR3 is 15 residues. CDR3 sequence (DNA): TGTGCCAGCAGCGTCGTCTCGGGGTTGAACACTGAAGCTTTCTTT. It yields the protein CASSVVSGLNTEAFF.

This clone was observed once. This chain joins TRBV14 and TRBJ2-5, with D perhaps matching TRBD1 (5 bases). The germline V and J ends were trimmed by 9 bases and 5 bases, with 16 bases remaining between them. Germline V gives CDR1 SGHDN, CDR2 FVKESK. The CDR3 covers 13 residues. This chain's CDR3 is CASRRASWETQYF. CDR3 in DNA: TGTGCCAGTCGCAGGGCTTCATGGGAGACCCAGTACTTC.

V is TRBV30 and J is TRBJ1-2, with unresolved D. The CDR3 contains 13 residues. From germline, CDR1 is GTSNPN and CDR2 SVGIG (reference sequence). V was trimmed by 2 bases and J by 0 bases, leaving 7 bases between them. The CDR3 spells CAWSILTNYGYTF. DNA for the CDR3: TGTGCCTGGAGTATTCTTACTAACTATGGCTACACCTTC. Full variable domain (remainder filled in from reference TRBV30 and TRBJ1-2): SQTIHQWPATLVQPVGSPLSLECTVEGTSNPNLYWYRQAAGRGLQLLFYSVGIGQISSEVPQNLSASRPQDRQFILSSKKLLLSDSGFYLCAWSILTNYGYTFGSGTRLTVV.

J is TRBJ1-1 and V is TRBV30; TRBD1 matches 9 bases. Looked up from germline, CDR1 is GTSNPN and CDR2 is SVGIG (reference sequence). This CDR3 has 14 residues. V lost 4 bases, J lost 4 bases, and 7 bases stayed unmatched. The DNA of the CDR3 is TGTGCCTGGACGACTGGACAGGGGACCACTGAAGCTTTCTTT. It encodes CAWTTGQGTTEAFF.

This chain uses TRBV5-1 with TRBJ2-1, with D unresolved. V was shortened by 0 bases and J by 6 bases, with 7 bases between the two germline ends. The CDR3 consists of 13 residues. CDR1 SGHRS and CDR2 YFSETQ come from the germline V gene. CDR3 region: CASSLVVANEQFF. The CDR3 nucleotides read TGCGCCAGCAGCTTGGTAGTTGCCAATGAGCAGTTCTTC.

This CDR3 is CASQGEGTANYGYTF. For the CDR3, the DNA is TGCGCCAGCCAAGGGGAGGGCACAGCTAACTATGGCTACACCTTC. The chain links TRBV5-1 to TRBJ1-2, with D perhaps matching TRBD1 (5 bases). CDR1 is SGHRS, CDR2 YFSETQ, per germline. CDR3 length: 15 amino acids. The V gene lost 7 bases and the J gene lost 0 bases, with 16 bases spanning the gap.

The chain joins TRBV5-1 to TRBJ2-3, with 10 bases matching TRBD2. This CDR3 comprises 17 residues. Germline V CDR1 and CDR2: SGHRS, YFSETQ. V lost 4 bases, J lost 1 base, and 9 bases stayed unmatched. CDR3 sequence reads: CASSLPPSGGRTDTQYF. CDR3 bases: TGCGCCAGCAGCCTACCCCCTAGCGGGGGCCGCACAGATACGCAGTATTTT.

The V and J genes are TRBV7-9 and TRBJ1-6; 8 bases map to TRBD1. With 4 bases clipped from V and 6 bases from J, the junction kept 2 bases outside the gene matches. Germline CDR1 reads SEHNR; CDR2 reads FQNEAQ (reference sequence). CDR3 size: 14 residues. Here the CDR3 DNA reads TGTGCCAGCAGCTCGACAGGGGCTAATTCACCCCTCCACTTT. This sequence encodes CASSSTGANSPLHF.

This clone was detected a few times. The chain is built from TRBV7-9 and TRBJ1-3, with D unclear. V was clipped by 0 bases and J by 4 bases, with 4 bases between them. Germline V gives CDR1 SEHNR, CDR2 FQNEAQ (reference sequence). CDR3 size: 13 residues. CDR3 DNA sequence: TGTGCCAGCAGCTTAGCGCTCGGAAACACCATATATTTT. It codes for CASSLALGNTIYF.

The chain uses TRBV28 and TRBJ2-7, with D perhaps matching TRBD1 or TRBD2 (5 bases each). CDR1 MDHEN and CDR2 SYDVKM come from the germline V gene. CDR3 length equals 13 residues. V shed 6 bases and J shed 7 bases, with 16 bases lying between them. CDR3 loop: CASRTGTPGEQYF. In DNA form, the CDR3 reads TGTGCCAGCAGAACGGGGACCCCGGGGGAGCAGTACTTC.

The chain recombines TRBV15 with TRBJ2-1, with a tentative D call TRBD2 (6 bases). Trimming removed 4 bases at V and 0 bases at J, with 10 bases between. Germline loops: CDR1 LNHNV, CDR2 YYDKDF (reference sequence). This CDR3 spans 15 amino acids. The CDR3 is CATSIAGRSYNEQFF. CDR3 DNA: TGTGCCACCAGCATTGCGGGGCGCTCCTACAATGAGCAGTTCTTC.

The chain carries TRBV6-6 and TRBJ1-1; D might be TRBD1 (5 bases). V gave up 7 bases and J gave up 6 bases, with 15 bases separating them. Looked up from germline, CDR1 is MNHNY and CDR2 is SVGAGI (reference sequence). The CDR3 covers 13 residues. CDR3 nucleotide sequence: TGTGCCAGCACCATCGCTGTGGGACCTGAAGCTTTCTTT. Translation: CASTIAVGPEAFF.

This chain links TRBV3-1 (or the pseudogene TRBV3-2) with TRBJ2-7; no clear D gene. The CDR3 runs 14 residues. The germline V and J ends were trimmed by 1 base and 5 bases, with 12 bases remaining between them. The germline V gene has CDR1 LGHDT and CDR2 YNNKEL (reference sequence). The CDR3 loop reads CASSQVSRANEQYF. The CDR3 region has the DNA TGTGCCAGCAGCCAAGTCTCTAGGGCTAACGAGCAGTACTTC.

The J gene is TRBJ1-5, the V gene TRBV4-3, with 9 bases that match TRBD1. This CDR3 region has 17 residues. Per germline, CDR1 LGHNA and CDR2 YSLEER. V shed 0 bases and J 9 bases; nucleotides not matched to a gene: 12. CDR3 in amino acids: CASSQESGTGPAAPQHF. The DNA for the CDR3 is TGCGCCAGCAGCCAAGAGTCCGGGACAGGGCCCGCGGCGCCCCAGCATTTT.

The chain is built from TRBV28 and TRBJ1-5; 7 bases line up with TRBD1. Looked up from germline, CDR1 is MDHEN and CDR2 is SYDVKM. CDR3 length: 16 residues. Trimming cost V 3 bases and J 1 base; bases outside gene matches: 6. Here the CDR3 DNA reads TGTGCCAGCAGTTTCGAGGGGGCGTGGAGCAATCAGCCCCAGCATTTT. It translates to CASSFEGAWSNQPQHF.

The CDR3 DNA is TGTGCCAGCAGCGTAGGGACAGGGGTTTTTCCCGGGGAGCTGTTTTTT. The encoded protein is CASSVGTGVFPGELFF. V is TRBV9 and J is TRBJ2-2, with 9 bases lining up with TRBD1. Germline V gene data show CDR1 as SGDLS and CDR2 as YYNGEE. V gave up 0 bases and J gave up 6 bases; unmatched junction bases: 6. The CDR3 length is 16 residues.

The gene calls are TRBV9 and TRBJ2-7, with 10 bases lining up with TRBD1. The CDR3 contains 13 residues. Per the germline V gene, CDR1 is SGDLS and CDR2 is YYNGEE. V was clipped by 2 bases and J by 6 bases; unmatched bases: 2. The CDR3 DNA sequence: TGTGCCAGCAGCGTGACAGGGGGCGTCGAGCAGTACTTC. It yields the protein CASSVTGGVEQYF.

The chain combines TRBV24-1 with TRBJ2-2; TRBD2 might be the D (6 bases). V lost 10 bases and J 8 bases, leaving 10 bases between the germline ends. The CDR3 has 11 residues. CDR1 KGHDR and CDR2 SFDVKD come from the germline V gene. The CDR3 DNA is TGTGCCACAGGGAGGCGTGGGGAGCTGTTTTTT. It is translated as CATGRRGELFF.